This record covers a single T cell receptor beta chain. This sample is drawn from a study of blood T cell repertoires in COVID-19. Study-level background: The United States, Italy and Spain provided the acute and convalescent COVID-19 samples. PBMCs, B-cell-depleted T cells, or T cells provided the cDNA or gDNA that made up the material.

In germline, CDR1 is MNHEY, CDR2 SVGAGI. This CDR3 spans 15 amino acids. Trimming left V 6 bases short and J 0 bases short, with 13 bases between. In the original analysis: Amplification from reference gene primers served as the basis for estimated nucleated cell counts. Measured with immunoSEQ multiplex PCR; TCRdb has only the in-frame clones, and not every one. The V and J calls and the clone size are those of that table, but D and trimming were determined from the DNA. The sample contains roughly 81,000 clones, around 88% of which appear only once. This chain uses TRBV6-5 with TRBJ2-3, with D possibly being TRBD2 (6 bases). Sequencing was carried out using peripheral blood. The source is a man older than 75 with active or convalescent COVID-19. DNA of the CDR3: TGTGCCAGCAGGACTACCGGGACTAGCACAGATACGCAGTATTTT. It yields the protein CASRTTGTSTDTQYF.